Listed below are T cell receptor beta chains from one sample, sequenced in a study of T cell responses to AZD1222 COVID-19 vaccine. TCRdb's table, derived via immunoSEQ multiplex PCR, lists solely in-frame clones and lacks some. The data show more than 100,000 clones, roughly 91% seen once. This sample comprised peripheral blood, obtained on day 0 of AZD1222 vaccination. Source of these receptors: an adult in good health. Both conserved end residues are part of each CDR3. The D gene is left open where the match is weak. The size of a clone is reported for some rows only, either as once, few or many, or as a class for expanded clones.

V,J,D,size,DNA,CDR3
TRBV19,TRBJ2-4,TRBD1,once,TGTGCCAGTAGTACCATTGGGGGACAGCTTCAGTACTTC,CASSTIGGQLQYF
TRBV25-1,TRBJ1-6,NA,NA,TGTGCCTGCCGGGACTCCAATTCACCCCTCCACTTT,CACRDSNSPLHF
TRBV6-2/TRBV6-3,TRBJ2-7,NA,NA,TGTGCCAGCAGTCAGGCGGACGAGCAGTACTTC,CASSQADEQYF
TRBV18,TRBJ1-2,NA,NA,TGTGCCAGCTCACCGAGGGAGGTGGTGAGAGGCTACACCTTC,CASSPREVVRGYTF
TRBV7-8,TRBJ2-7,NA,NA,TGTGCCAGCAGCTTAGGACGAGGGTACGAGCAGTACTTC,CASSLGRGYEQYF
TRBV7-2,TRBJ1-1,NA,NA,TGTGCCAGCAGCTTTGGTTTTAGCACTGAAGCTTTCTTT,CASSFGFSTEAFF
TRBV19,TRBJ1-1,NA,NA,TGTGCCAGTAGTACTCAGGTGCGAGCCACTGAAGCTTTCTTT,CASSTQVRATEAFF
TRBV7-8,TRBJ2-7,NA,NA,TGTGCCAGCAGCAGCACACGCTACGAGCAGTACTTC,CASSSTRYEQYF
TRBV2,TRBJ2-1,NA,NA,TGTGCCAGCAGGGACAGTCCCTACAATGAGCAGTTCTTC,CASRDSPYNEQFF
TRBV9,TRBJ2-2,TRBD2,few,TGTGCCAGCAGCGTAGACGGGAGGGAGAACACCGGGGAGCTGTTTTTT,CASSVDGRENTGELFF
TRBV5-6,TRBJ2-6,NA,NA,TGTGCCAGCACGCCGGGGCCCGGGGCCAACGTCCTGACTTTC,CASTPGPGANVLTF
TRBV3-1/TRBV3-2,TRBJ2-7,TRBD1,few,TGTGCCAGCAGCCGGCCAGGGACAGGGGGGCGATACGAGCAGTACTTC,CASSRPGTGGRYEQYF
TRBV10-3,TRBJ1-2,NA,NA,TGTGCCATCAGTGAGTCGGGGATTCCCGCCGCTAACTATGGCTACACCTTC,CAISESGIPAANYGYTF
TRBV7-2,TRBJ2-7,TRBD2,NA,TGTGCCAGCAGCTCAGCGGGAGTCTCCTACGAGCAGTACTTC,CASSSAGVSYEQYF
TRBV28,TRBJ2-3,NA,few,TGTGCCAGCAGTCCCAGAGGAAGCACAGATACGCAGTATTTT,CASSPRGSTDTQYF
TRBV5-4,TRBJ2-5,NA,NA,TGTGCCAGCAGCTTGGCAGGGGTTCGTCGAGAGACCCAGTACTTC,CASSLAGVRRETQYF
TRBV18,TRBJ2-7,TRBD1,NA,TGTGCCAGCTCACTACAGGGGGACGAGCAGTACTTC,CASSLQGDEQYF
TRBV5-1,TRBJ1-2,NA,NA,TGCGCCAGCACCTACCAGGCGGGGGGCACTCATGGCTACACCTTC,CASTYQAGGTHGYTF
TRBV27,TRBJ2-7,NA,NA,TGTGCCAGCAGTTCAACACAAGGACTTTCCTACGAGCAGTACTTC,CASSSTQGLSYEQYF
TRBV10-3,TRBJ2-5,NA,once,TGTGCCATCAGTGAGGAGGGTTCGGAGACCCAGTACTTC,CAISEEGSETQYF
TRBV12-3/TRBV12-4,TRBJ2-1,NA,NA,TGTGCCGCTTCGAGATCCTACAATGAGCAGTTCTTC,CAASRSYNEQFF
TRBV19,TRBJ2-7,NA,NA,TGTGCCAGTAGTATCACCACTGGGAGCAGGACAACCTACGAGCAGTACTTC,CASSITTGSRTTYEQYF
TRBV4-2,TRBJ2-3,NA,NA,TGTGCCAGCAGCCAAGTAGTAGGTACAGATACGCAGTATTTT,CASSQVVGTDTQYF
TRBV7-9,TRBJ2-2,NA,NA,TGTGCCAGCAGCGATGGACTACTCACCGGGGAGCTGTTTTTT,CASSDGLLTGELFF
TRBV12-3/TRBV12-4,TRBJ2-4,TRBD1,NA,TGTGCCAGCAGGGGACAGGGTTACGTTCAGTACTTC,CASRGQGYVQYF
TRBV9,TRBJ2-1,NA,NA,TGTGCCAGCAGCCCCCCCGCCGGGGCCTCCGCCGGCTCCTACAATGAGCAGTTCTTC,CASSPPAGASAGSYNEQFF
TRBV6-2/TRBV6-3,TRBJ2-3,NA,NA,TGTGCCAGCAGTTACTCTAGTCGGGCAGATACGCAGTATTTT,CASSYSSRADTQYF